The source of this T cell receptor beta chain is a study of beta chain features in type 1 diabetes. Whole-study findings and limits: Among patients with Type 1 diabetes, TCRB CDR3s were moderately but significantly shorter in every one of the four CD4+ subsets.

CDR3 length equals 15 residues. The germline CDR1 and CDR2 sequences are SQVTM and ANQGSEA. V lost 5 bases, J lost 6 bases, and 12 bases stayed unmatched. Regarding this clone: Its antigen remains unidentified.

The authors reverse transcribed all of the isolated RNA, so sequencing captured expressed TCRB transcripts. Libraries were prepared by immunoSEQ multiplex PCR; TCRdb keeps only in-frame clonotypes and omits some of them. The data contain under 300,000 clones, around 9.9% of them singletons. The chain is built from TRBV29-1 and TRBJ2-2; 7 bases map to TRBD1. This clonotype was obtained from a man younger than 40 with type 1 diabetes. Sequenced input: naive CD4+ T cells from blood. CDR3 sequence: CSVKYSQQGPGELFF. CDR3 bases: TGCAGCGTTAAGTATTCCCAACAGGGGCCCGGGGAGCTGTTTTTT.